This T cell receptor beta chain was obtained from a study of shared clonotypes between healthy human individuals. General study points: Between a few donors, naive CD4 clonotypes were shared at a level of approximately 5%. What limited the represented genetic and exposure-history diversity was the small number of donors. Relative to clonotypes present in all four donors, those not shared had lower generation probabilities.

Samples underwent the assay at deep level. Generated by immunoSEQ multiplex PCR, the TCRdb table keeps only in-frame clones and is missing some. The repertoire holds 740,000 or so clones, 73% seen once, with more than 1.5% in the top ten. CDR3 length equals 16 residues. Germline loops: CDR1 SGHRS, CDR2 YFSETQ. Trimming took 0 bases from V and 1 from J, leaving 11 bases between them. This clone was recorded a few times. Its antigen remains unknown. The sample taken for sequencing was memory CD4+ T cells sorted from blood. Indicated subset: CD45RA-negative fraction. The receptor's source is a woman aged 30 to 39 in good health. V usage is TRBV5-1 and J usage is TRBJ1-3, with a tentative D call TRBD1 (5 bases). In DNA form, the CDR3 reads TGCGCCAGCAGCTTGGAATGGACAAGTTCTGGAAACACCATATATTTT. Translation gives CASSLEWTSSGNTIYF.